The clone carrying this T cell receptor beta chain has ten or more counts. The antigen remains unidentified. The data belong to a study of T cells after yellow fever vaccination. Study information: Fractions low in cell number were prepared with SMART-Seq v4 Ultra Low Input.

Each CDR3 protein is one row after TCRdb ran MiXCR on the 5' RACE reads. The profile covers some 350,000 distinct CDR3 sequences, with about 6.2% appearing a single time and about 15% taken by the ten largest. Germline CDR1 is SGHVS and CDR2 is FQNEAQ. This CDR3 is built from 14 residues. The V end lost 2 bases, the J end lost 6 bases, and 14 bases lay between the germline ends. Study-level results: Contaminating bulk clonotypes could be abundant in FACS-sorted repertoires. At about 97% for CD4 and about 91% for CD8, most primary-vaccination clones showed up again after the booster.

The V call is TRBV7-8, the J call TRBJ2-7; a possible D gene is TRBD1 (6 bases). The sequencing used PBMCs, collected 5 days after the yellow fever booster vaccination. The sequence was obtained from a man aged 30 to 39 who received the YFV17D yellow fever vaccine. The CDR3 DNA reads as TGTGCCAGCAGCTTAATCTGGGGGCAAGGCGAGCAGTACTTC. This gives the protein CASSLIWGQGEQYF.